One and the same sample provided the 9 T cell receptor beta chains below, sequenced in a study of blood T cell repertoires in COVID-19. Here immunoSEQ multiplex PCR was the method, and the copy in TCRdb shows in-frame clones only, minus some. Among approximately 50,000 clones listed, 81% were seen once. The sequenced sample consisted of peripheral blood. Every receptor here comes from an elderly woman with COVID-19, enrolled during active disease.

The V call is TRBV27, the J call TRBJ2-1, with a tentative D call TRBD1 (5 bases). Per the germline V gene, CDR1 is MNHEY and CDR2 is SMNVEV (reference sequence). Trimming took 5 bases from V and 0 from J, leaving 11 bases between them. This CDR3 region has 15 residues. In DNA, the CDR3 is TGTGCCAGCAGTATTCGACAGAGCTCCTACAATGAGCAGTTCTTC. Translating gives CASSIRQSSYNEQFF.

CDR3 bases: TGTGCCAGCAGCCCTCTCTACGAGCAGTACTTC. As protein: CASSPLYEQYF. The rearrangement links TRBV28 to TRBJ2-7; D is ambiguous. The length of the CDR3 is 11 residues. Trimming cost V 6 bases and J 3 bases, with 6 bases left between them. The germline V gene has CDR1 MDHEN and CDR2 SYDVKM.

J is TRBJ1-2 and V is TRBV6-5; TRBD1 matches 8 bases. The CDR3 extends over 15 amino acids. Germline V CDR1 and CDR2: MNHEY, SVGAGI. V was clipped by 6 bases and J by 1 base; unmatched bases: 7. The CDR3 coding sequence is TGTGCCAGCAGATCCGGGACAGGTGGTAACTATGGCTACACCTTC. This sequence encodes CASRSGTGGNYGYTF.

V and J are TRBV5-1 and TRBJ2-3, with TRBD2 matching over 8 bases. CDR1 and CDR2 from the germline V gene are SGHRS and YFSETQ. The CDR3 extends over 16 amino acids. V lost 0 bases to trimming and J lost 1 base; unmatched junction nucleotides: 4. Written as DNA, the CDR3 is TGCGCCAGCAGCTTGGAACTAGCGGCCCGCACAGATACGCAGTATTTT. Protein sequence: CASSLELAARTDTQYF.

The V call is TRBV6-5, the J call TRBJ2-7; D may be TRBD2 (5 bases). CDR1 MNHEY and CDR2 SVGAGI come from the germline V gene. CDR3 length: 14 amino acids. V lost 5 bases and J 2 bases, leaving 13 bases between the germline ends. The CDR3 coding sequence is TGTGCCAGCAGTATTTCCGACGGGACCTACGAGCAGTACTTC. Protein sequence: CASSISDGTYEQYF.

This clone was seen a handful of times. The gene calls are TRBV30 and TRBJ2-1; possibly TRBD1 for D (6 bases). The CDR3 is 15 residues long. The V gene's germline CDR1 is GTSNPN and CDR2 SVGIG (reference sequence). V was shortened by 1 base and J by 7 bases, with 17 bases between the two germline ends. The chain's CDR3 is CAWSGGRSGVNEQFF. DNA of the CDR3: TGTGCCTGGAGTGGGGGGCGATCAGGGGTAAATGAGCAGTTCTTC. The whole variable domain, filled in from reference TRBV30 and TRBJ2-1, reads SQTIHQWPATLVQPVGSPLSLECTVEGTSNPNLYWYRQAAGRGLQLLFYSVGIGQISSEVPQNLSASRPQDRQFILSSKKLLLSDSGFYLCAWSGGRSGVNEQFFGPGTRLTVL.

The chain joins TRBV5-1 to TRBJ2-3; 8 bases are a match to TRBD1. With 0 bases clipped from V and 4 bases from J, the junction kept 4 bases outside the gene matches. The CDR3 sequence is 15 residues long. Germline CDR1 is SGHRS and CDR2 is YFSETQ. For the CDR3, the DNA is TGCGCCAGCAGCTTGGAGACAGGGGAGTCAGATACGCAGTATTTT. It specifies CASSLETGESDTQYF. The full variable domain, in which reference TRBV5-1 and TRBJ2-3 provide the parts outside the CDR3, is KAGVTQTPRYLIKTRGQQVTLSCSPISGHRSVSWYQQTPGQGLQFLFEYFSETQRNKGNFPGRFSGRQFSNSRSEMNVSTLELGDSALYLCASSLETGESDTQYFGPGTRLTVL.

This chain joins TRBV19 and TRBJ2-7, with 9 bases fitting TRBD2. The CDR3 extends over 15 amino acids. The V gene end was trimmed by 1 base and the J gene end by 3 bases; junction bases not matched to a gene: 4. The V gene's germline CDR1 is LNHDA and CDR2 SQIVND (reference sequence). The CDR3 here is CASSIGGTSSYEQYF. CDR3 sequence (DNA): TGTGCCAGTAGTATAGGGGGGACTAGCAGCTACGAGCAGTACTTC.

CDR3 DNA: TGTGCCAGCAGCTCAAGACTAGGCCACATTCAGTACTTC. This gives the protein CASSSRLGHIQYF. The chain employs TRBV7-9 and TRBJ2-4, with a possible D match to TRBD2 (6 bases). V gave up 4 bases and J gave up 8 bases, with 12 bases separating them. Germline V gene data show CDR1 as SEHNR and CDR2 as FQNEAQ (reference sequence). This CDR3 is 13 amino acids long.